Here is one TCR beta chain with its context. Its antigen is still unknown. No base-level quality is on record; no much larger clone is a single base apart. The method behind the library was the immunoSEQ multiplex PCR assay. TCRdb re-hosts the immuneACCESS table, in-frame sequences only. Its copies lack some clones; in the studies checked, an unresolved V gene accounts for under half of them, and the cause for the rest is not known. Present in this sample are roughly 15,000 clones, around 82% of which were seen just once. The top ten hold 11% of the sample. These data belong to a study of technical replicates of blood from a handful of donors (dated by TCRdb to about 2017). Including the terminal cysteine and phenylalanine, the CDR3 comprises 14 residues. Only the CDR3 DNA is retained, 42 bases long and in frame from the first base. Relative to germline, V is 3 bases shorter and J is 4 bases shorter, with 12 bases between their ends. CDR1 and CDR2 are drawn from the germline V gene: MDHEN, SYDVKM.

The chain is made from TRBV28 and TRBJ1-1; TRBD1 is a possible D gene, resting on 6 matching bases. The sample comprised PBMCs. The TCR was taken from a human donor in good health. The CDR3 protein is CASSFQGTVTEAFF. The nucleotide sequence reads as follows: TGTGCCAGCAGTTTTCAGGGGACGGTCACTGAAGCTTTCTTT. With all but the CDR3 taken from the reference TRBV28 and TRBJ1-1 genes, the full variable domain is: DVKVTQSSRYLVKRTGEKVFLECVQDMDHENMFWYRQDPGLGLRLIYFSYDVKMKEKGDIPEGYSVSREKKERFSLILESASTNQTSMYLCASSFQGTVTEAFFGQGTRLTVV.